A single sample gave rise to the 9 T cell receptor beta chains below, sequenced in a study of sequential checkpoint blockade in melanoma. Treatment described: randomized to nivolumab then ipilimumab (arm A) or the reverse (arm B). This table comes from immunoSEQ multiplex PCR, and its TCRdb copy is limited to in-frame clones, with some not included. The sample lists 25,000 to 30,000 clones, 83% occurring once. The source material was CD8+ T cells sorted from blood (inferred from file names), sampled from a patient given nivolumab and ipilimumab in sequence. Receptors were obtained from a human donor with melanoma.

The count of this clone is one. The V and J genes are TRBV6-5 and TRBJ1-1; D remains ambiguous. The V end lost 6 bases, the J end lost 0 bases, and 8 bases lay between the germline ends. This CDR3 is 13 amino acids long. The germline gives CDR1 MNHEY, CDR2 SVGAGI. The CDR3 spells CASRMAMNTEAFF. CDR3 nucleotide sequence: TGTGCCAGCAGGATGGCCATGAACACTGAAGCTTTCTTT.

This clone appeared once. The chain uses TRBV27 and TRBJ1-1; 8 positions agree with TRBD1. Germline lookup yields CDR1 MNHEY and CDR2 SMNVEV (reference sequence). The CDR3 is 16 residues long. V shed 6 bases and J 3 bases; nucleotides not matched to a gene: 12. CDR3 coding DNA: TGTGCCAGCAGAGATGCAGGGGGCGTGGGTTACACTGAAGCTTTCTTT. It is translated as CASRDAGGVGYTEAFF.

The rearrangement uses TRBV5-4 and TRBJ2-7; no definite D call. V was pared by 3 bases and J by 0 bases, with 10 bases between. CDR1 is SGHNT and CDR2 is YYREEE in the germline V gene (reference sequence). The CDR3 runs to 14 residues. The CDR3 coding sequence is TGTGCCAGCAGCTCCGGGTCGATCTCCTACGAGCAGTACTTC. It translates to CASSSGSISYEQYF.

J is TRBJ1-4 and V is TRBV7-9; D remains ambiguous. The V end lost 5 bases, the J end lost 0 bases, and 7 bases lay between the germline ends. This CDR3 is 14 amino acids long. Per the germline V gene, CDR1 is SEHNR and CDR2 is FQNEAQ (reference sequence). CDR3 bases: TGTGCCAGCAGCGAACAGACAACTAATGAAAAACTGTTTTTT. Translating gives CASSEQTTNEKLFF.

The table lists this clone with a count of one. The rearrangement joins TRBV4-3 to TRBJ2-1; D is possibly TRBD2 (6 bases). The germline V gene encodes CDR1 LGHNA and CDR2 YSLEER. This CDR3 is 15 amino acids long. V lost 4 bases and J 3 bases, leaving 13 bases between the germline ends. CDR3 sequence reads: CASSPRLGDYNEQFF. In nucleotides, the CDR3 is TGCGCCAGCAGCCCCCGACTAGGGGACTACAATGAGCAGTTCTTC.

The V and J genes are TRBV20-1 and TRBJ2-7; D gene ambiguous. CDR3 length: 11 residues. Germline CDR1 is DFQATT and CDR2 is SNEGSKA (reference sequence). Trimming stripped 4 bases from V and 3 bases from J, with 7 bases between. CDR3 amino acids: CSAKQNYEQYF. DNA for the CDR3: TGCAGTGCTAAACAGAACTACGAGCAGTACTTC.

This chain joins TRBV6-5 and TRBJ1-2, with D perhaps matching TRBD1 (6 bases). Trimming took off 5 bases at V and 0 bases at J, with 13 bases between the two ends. Germline CDR1 and CDR2: MNHEY and SVGAGI. CDR3 size: 15 residues. Here the CDR3 DNA reads TGTGCCAGCAGTCCAACCGCAGGGGCTAACTATGGCTACACCTTC. Amino acid sequence: CASSPTAGANYGYTF.

This chain links TRBV9 with TRBJ2-7, with 7 bases fitting TRBD2. Germline CDR1 and CDR2: SGDLS and YYNGEE. The ends lost 1 base at V and 6 bases at J; junction bases unmatched: 10. The CDR3 loop spans 15 amino acids. The CDR3 here is CASSVREGRSGEQYF. The CDR3 coding sequence is TGTGCCAGCAGCGTAAGGGAGGGGCGAAGCGGCGAGCAGTACTTC.

J is TRBJ2-1 and V is TRBV27; D is uncertain. V was trimmed by 2 bases and J by 3 bases, leaving 8 bases between them. The CDR3 spans 14 residues. Per the germline V gene, CDR1 is MNHEY and CDR2 is SMNVEV (reference sequence). The CDR3 sequence: CASSLNSRYNEQFF. The CDR3, as DNA: TGTGCCAGCAGTTTAAACTCTCGCTACAATGAGCAGTTCTTC.